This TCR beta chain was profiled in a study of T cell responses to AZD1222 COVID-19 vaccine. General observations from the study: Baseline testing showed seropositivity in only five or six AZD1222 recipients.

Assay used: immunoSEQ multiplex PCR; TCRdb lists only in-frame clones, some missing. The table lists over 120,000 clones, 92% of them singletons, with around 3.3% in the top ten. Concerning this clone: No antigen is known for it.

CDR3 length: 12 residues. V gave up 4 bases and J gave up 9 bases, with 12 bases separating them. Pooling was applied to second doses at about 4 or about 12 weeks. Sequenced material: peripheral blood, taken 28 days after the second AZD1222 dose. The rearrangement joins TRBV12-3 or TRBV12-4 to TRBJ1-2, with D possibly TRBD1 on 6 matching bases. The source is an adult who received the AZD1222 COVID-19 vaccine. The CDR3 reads CASSSQGQSYTF. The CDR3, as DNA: TGTGCCAGCAGTTCCCAAGGACAGAGCTACACCTTC.